A single sample gave rise to the 2 T cell receptor beta chains below, sequenced in a study of CD8+ T cells in alopecia areata. Treatment indicated: oral pan-JAK inhibitor, 5-10 mg twice daily. Extracted RNA was reverse transcribed into cDNA, the sequencing template. Assay used: immunoSEQ multiplex PCR; TCRdb lists only in-frame clones, some missing. The sample gives 150,000 to 200,000 clones, 60% of which show up once; under 1.2% is in the top ten. The sequenced sample was CD4+ T cells sorted from blood, obtained at week 24, from a patient treated with tofacitinib. Every receptor here comes from a human donor with alopecia areata.

The chain recombines TRBV7-2 with TRBJ2-3; D unresolved. V gave up 3 bases and J gave up 4 bases, with 11 bases separating them. The germline CDR1 and CDR2 sequences are SGHTA and FQGNSA. The CDR3 runs 14 residues. For the CDR3, the DNA is TGTGCCAGCAGCTTCTTAGGGTCCGCAGATACGCAGTATTTT. It codes for CASSFLGSADTQYF. Full variable domain (missing parts from reference TRBV7-2 and TRBJ2-3): GAGVSQSPSNKVTEKGKDVELRCDPISGHTALYWYRQSLGQGLEFLIYFQGNSAPDKSGLPSDRFSAERTGGSVSTLTIQRTQQEDSAVYLCASSFLGSADTQYFGPGTRLTVL.

The chain couples TRBV4-3 to TRBJ2-6; D uncertain. The CDR3 covers 16 residues. The germline CDR1 and CDR2 sequences are LGHNA and YSLEER. V was trimmed by 0 bases and J by 3 bases, leaving 9 bases between them. As DNA, the CDR3 is TGCGCCAGCAGCCAAGATCTAGGGCATGGGGCCAACGTCCTGACTTTC. As protein: CASSQDLGHGANVLTF.